These 2 T cell receptor beta chains were all obtained from the same sample, sequenced in a study of tumor-infiltrating lymphocytes in primary liver carcinoma. RNA and DNA were co-extracted from about 20-30 mg of unsorted bulk tissue. Starting material of roughly 550 ng total RNA yielded TCR beta cDNA via a constant-region primer. Slightly modified ARM-PCR served as the procedure for the TCR beta libraries. These libraries came from three rounds of nested multiplex PCR. It was with TRBV1-TRBV30 forward primers and a C-beta reverse primer that the first two PCR rounds were run, at roughly 11 cycles each. TCRdb analysed the multiplex PCR reads with MiXCR anew, one entry per CDR3 protein. The table has 95,000 to 150,000 distinct CDR3 sequences, about two thirds seen once. Sequences were obtained from tumor-adjacent normal liver tissue. Receptor source: a woman between 55 and 75 years old with primary liver carcinoma and hepatitis B virus infection.

About this clonotype: A much larger clonotype is one base distant, so this may be a read error. In this CDR3 the conserved last residue, phenylalanine or tryptophan, is missing, so a read error is likely. The chain recombines TRBV14 with TRBJ2-2, with D perhaps TRBD1 or TRBD2 (5 bases each). V was clipped by 5 bases and J by 5 bases, with 18 bases between them. The CDR3 sequence is 16 residues long. CDR1 SGHDN and CDR2 FVKESK come from the germline V gene. For the CDR3, the DNA is TGTGCCAGCAGCAAGTTCGGGGCAGGGTATACCGGGGAGCTGTTTCTT. Translated: CASSKFGAGYTGELFL.

Worth noting for this clonotype: At one of its ends the junction is not consistent with the germline gene, which may arise from a read error. The chain couples TRBV6-2 or TRBV6-3 to TRBJ2-7; D is undetermined. There are 15 residues in the CDR3. In germline, CDR1 is MNHEY, CDR2 SVGEGT. The CDR3 is CASSVPLSRSYEQHF. The CDR3 DNA sequence: TGTGCCAGCAGTGTCCCTTTATCACGATCGTACGAGCAGCATTTC.